The 30 T cell receptor beta chains presented below share a single source sample, sequenced in a study of radiotherapy plus CTLA-4 blockade in lung cancer. TCRdb's table, derived via immunoSEQ multiplex PCR, lists solely in-frame clones and lacks some. The table includes about 48,000 clones, more than 75% detected once. The starting material was peripheral blood, obtained from a patient treated with radiotherapy plus ipilimumab. All receptors derive from a human donor with non-small cell lung cancer who had stable disease on radiotherapy plus ipilimumab.

CDR3 sequence: CASSTLAGGPVTGELFF. The CDR3 nucleotides read TGTGCCAGTAGTACTTTAGCGGGAGGGCCGGTAACCGGGGAGCTGTTTTTT. V usage is TRBV19 and J usage is TRBJ2-2; 11 positions agree with TRBD2. This CDR3 is built from 17 residues. Trimming removed 4 bases from V and 5 bases from J; junction bases left unmatched: 9. CDR1 and CDR2 from the germline V gene are LNHDA and SQIVND (reference sequence). Combining the CDR3 with reference TRBV19 and TRBJ2-2 gives the whole variable domain DGGITQSPKYLFRKEGQNVTLSCEQNLNHDAMYWYRQDPGQGLRLIYYSQIVNDFQKGDIAEGYSVSREKKESFPLTVTSAQKNPTAFYLCASSTLAGGPVTGELFFGEGSRLTVL.

The V and J genes are TRBV10-2 and TRBJ1-2, with D possibly matching TRBD1 (6 bases). This CDR3 is built from 15 residues. Trimming took 2 bases from V and 0 from J, leaving 10 bases between them. Germline CDR1 and CDR2: WSHSY and SAAADI. The CDR3 loop reads CASSEGQRANYGYTF. CDR3 bases: TGCGCCAGCAGTGAGGGACAGAGAGCTAACTATGGCTACACCTTC.

V usage is TRBV28 and J usage is TRBJ2-7, with 8 bases lining up with TRBD1. CDR1 is MDHEN and CDR2 is SYDVKM in the germline V gene. The CDR3 contains 14 residues. The junction had 7 bases not matched to a gene; V was cut back by 3 bases and J by 6 bases. The CDR3 DNA reads TGTGCCAGCAGTTTTTCAACAGGGGGAGGCGAGCAGTACTTC. Protein product: CASSFSTGGGEQYF.

The chain carries TRBV7-6 and TRBJ2-3, with 11 bases aligning to TRBD2. V shed 5 bases and J 2 bases; nucleotides not matched to a gene: 21. The germline V gene encodes CDR1 SGHVS and CDR2 FNYEAQ. The CDR3 totals 21 residues. CDR3 loop: CASSGWPGLAVPEEATDTQYF. CDR3 DNA sequence: TGTGCCAGCAGCGGGTGGCCGGGACTAGCGGTCCCGGAGGAGGCCACAGATACGCAGTATTTT.

V usage is TRBV28 and J usage is TRBJ1-1; the match to TRBD1 covers 7 bases. The CDR3 spans 15 residues. Germline V gene sequence: CDR1 MDHEN, CDR2 SYDVKM. The V and J ends lost 3 bases and 4 bases, in that order; junction bases with no gene match: 8. CDR3 in amino acids: CASSFPGGPATEAFF. DNA of the CDR3: TGTGCCAGCAGTTTCCCAGGGGGTCCGGCCACTGAAGCTTTCTTT.

The chain carries TRBV27 and TRBJ2-7, with 12 nucleotides matching TRBD2. The germline V gene encodes CDR1 MNHEY and CDR2 SMNVEV (reference sequence). The ends lost 6 bases at V and 7 bases at J; junction bases unmatched: 10. The CDR3 is 15 residues long. CDR3: CASRASGGTSGEQYF. The DNA for the CDR3 is TGTGCCAGCAGAGCGTCTGGAGGGACTAGCGGGGAGCAGTACTTC.

This chain links TRBV30 with TRBJ2-7; the match to TRBD1 covers 8 bases. CDR1 GTSNPN and CDR2 SVGIG come from the germline V gene (reference sequence). Trimming at V came to 4 bases and at J to 6 bases, leaving 11 bases not matched to a gene. The CDR3 sequence is 14 residues long. DNA of the CDR3: TGTGCCTGGAACACCCTTGGACAGGGCTTCGAGCAGTACTTC. This sequence encodes CAWNTLGQGFEQYF.

V and J are TRBV18 and TRBJ2-7; D perhaps matches TRBD2 (6 bases). From germline, CDR1 is KGHSH and CDR2 LQKENI. V lost 2 bases to trimming and J lost 3 bases, with 14 bases between them. The CDR3 is 15 amino acids. CDR3 nucleotides: TGTGCCAGCTCACCAGCGTCCGGGACTGGCTACGAGCAGTACTTC. Translating gives CASSPASGTGYEQYF. Based on the CDR3 plus reference TRBV18 and TRBJ2-7, the full variable domain is NAGVMQNPRHLVRRRGQEARLRCSPMKGHSHVYWYRQLPEEGLKFMVYLQKENIIDESGMPKERFSAEFPKEGPSILRIQQVVRGDSAAYFCASSPASGTGYEQYFGPGTRLTVT.

Only one count was recorded for this clone. This sequence joins TRBV11-2 and TRBJ2-7, with a weak D call TRBD2 (5 bases). V was cut by 3 bases and J by 2 bases, with 11 bases left in between. The CDR3 is made up of 14 amino acids. The germline V gene encodes CDR1 SGHAT and CDR2 FQNNGV. The CDR3 sequence: CASSFISGTYEQYF. CDR3 in DNA: TGTGCCAGCAGCTTTATCAGCGGAACCTACGAGCAGTACTTC.

The V and J genes are TRBV29-1 and TRBJ2-7; the match to TRBD1 covers 7 bases. Per germline, CDR1 SQVTM and CDR2 ANQGSEA. This CDR3 contains 13 residues. Trimming took 4 bases from V and 2 from J; bases not matched to a gene: 5. DNA for the CDR3: TGCAGCGTTGTTGTTGGACAGGCCTACGAGCAGTACTTC. This sequence encodes CSVVVGQAYEQYF.

The V call is TRBV19, the J call TRBJ2-7, with D perhaps TRBD1 (5 bases). Germline CDR1 reads LNHDA; CDR2 reads SQIVND (reference sequence). Trimming cost V 7 bases and J 4 bases, with 11 bases left between them. The CDR3 has 12 amino acids. CDR3: CASKGRRYEQYF. CDR3 DNA: TGTGCCAGTAAGGGGCGTCGATACGAGCAGTACTTC.

V is TRBV11-3 and J is TRBJ2-7; D is possibly TRBD2 (6 bases). V lost 5 bases, J lost 6 bases, and 20 bases lay in between. CDR3 length: 15 amino acids. The germline CDR1 and CDR2 sequences are SGHNT and YENEEA. CDR3 in amino acids: CASSLSYGVGGEQYF. The CDR3 nucleotides read TGTGCCAGCAGCCTGTCGTACGGCGTGGGGGGCGAGCAGTACTTC.

In the case of this clone: The sample carries other DNA sequences with the same CDR3. The chain joins TRBV7-9 to TRBJ2-1; tentatively, D is TRBD1 (6 bases). V was cut by 2 bases and J by 1 base, with 12 bases left in between. CDR3 size: 16 residues. CDR1 and CDR2 (germline): SEHNR, FQNEAQ (reference sequence). The CDR3 here is CASSLIGQGSYNEQFF. CDR3 DNA: TGTGCCAGCAGCTTAATCGGTCAGGGGTCCTACAATGAGCAGTTCTTC.

This chain links TRBV19 with TRBJ1-1; TRBD1 agrees at 8 bases. Germline values: CDR1 LNHDA, CDR2 SQIVND (reference sequence). The CDR3 has 14 residues. V was clipped by 4 bases and J by 1 base; unmatched bases: 2. CDR3 region: CASSTTGGNTEAFF. The CDR3 DNA sequence: TGTGCCAGTAGTACTACAGGGGGGAACACTGAAGCTTTCTTT.

The rearrangement links TRBV19 to TRBJ2-7; D ambiguous. The V gene lost 1 base and the J gene lost 0 bases, with 13 bases spanning the gap. Germline CDR1 and CDR2: LNHDA and SQIVND (reference sequence). CDR3 length: 16 amino acids. CDR3 residues: CASSIGHASPSYEQYF. Here the CDR3 DNA reads TGTGCCAGTAGTATAGGACACGCCTCCCCCTCCTACGAGCAGTACTTC.

The gene calls are TRBV30 and TRBJ2-7; D unresolved. V was pared by 2 bases and J by 5 bases, with 10 bases between. Germline V CDR1 and CDR2: GTSNPN, SVGIG (reference sequence). The CDR3 is 12 amino acids. CDR3 coding DNA: TGTGCCTGGAGTCGGCAGACAAACGAGCAGTACTTC. It encodes CAWSRQTNEQYF.

J is TRBJ2-1 and V is TRBV28; D ambiguous. Germline CDR1 MDHEN, CDR2 SYDVKM. This CDR3 contains 14 residues. V was cut by 5 bases and J by 9 bases, with 17 bases left in between. This CDR3 reads CASSALPQAIEQFF. CDR3 in DNA: TGTGCCAGCAGTGCCCTTCCCCAGGCGATTGAGCAGTTCTTC. Drawing the rest from reference TRBV28 and TRBJ2-1, the complete variable domain is DVKVTQSSRYLVKRTGEKVFLECVQDMDHENMFWYRQDPGLGLRLIYFSYDVKMKEKGDIPEGYSVSREKKERFSLILESASTNQTSMYLCASSALPQAIEQFFGPGTRLTVL.

V usage is TRBV2 and J usage is TRBJ1-4; D might be TRBD1 (5 bases). With 5 bases removed from V and 8 bases from J, the gap between germline ends came to 27 bases. Looked up from germline, CDR1 is SNHLY and CDR2 is FYNNEI. The CDR3 spans 18 residues. CDR3 sequence (DNA): TGTGCCAGCAGTCGGGATCAGGGCGCGACCCGGGGAGGGGAAAAACTGTTTTTT. Encoded protein: CASSRDQGATRGGEKLFF.

The V call is TRBV5-4, the J call TRBJ1-1; a weak D match, TRBD1 (6 bases). Germline-derived CDR1 and CDR2 are SGHNT and YYREEE (reference sequence). V was cut by 0 bases and J by 4 bases, with 19 bases left in between. CDR3 size: 17 residues. CDR3 nucleotide sequence: TGTGCCAGCAGCTTGGGAACTAGGACCACAGGGACCACTGAAGCTTTCTTT. This codes for CASSLGTRTTGTTEAFF. The full variable domain, with the rest looked up from reference TRBV5-4 and TRBJ1-1, is ETGVTQSPTHLIKTRGQQVTLRCSSQSGHNTVSWYQQALGQGPQFIFQYYREEENGRGNFPPRFSGLQFPNYSSELNVNALELDDSALYLCASSLGTRTTGTTEAFFGQGTRLTVV.

The rearrangement links TRBV25-1 to TRBJ1-5, with a possible D match to TRBD1 (5 bases). The V gene's germline CDR1 is MGHDK and CDR2 SYGVNS. Trimming pared 2 bases from V and 4 bases from J, leaving 6 bases between. The CDR3 runs 13 residues. As DNA, the CDR3 is TGTGCCAGCAGTGAACAGGGAAATCAGCCCCAGCATTTT. It is translated as CASSEQGNQPQHF.

This chain joins TRBV2 and TRBJ2-3, with 10 nucleotides matching TRBD2. Germline assignment: CDR1 SNHLY and CDR2 FYNNEI. This CDR3 contains 15 residues. The ends lost 5 bases at V and 4 bases at J; junction bases unmatched: 6. The CDR3 DNA reads as TGTGCCAGCAGTCTGAGCGGGAGGGCCTCAGATACGCAGTATTTT. Translated: CASSLSGRASDTQYF.

The chain joins TRBV19 to TRBJ1-5; no reliable D call. Germline V gene data show CDR1 as LNHDA and CDR2 as SQIVND (reference sequence). The V and J ends lost 0 bases and 5 bases respectively, with 11 bases between them. The CDR3 contains 15 residues. The chain's CDR3 is CASSIDGQIYQPQHF. In nucleotides, the CDR3 is TGTGCCAGTAGTATAGATGGGCAGATCTATCAGCCCCAGCATTTT.

The chain couples TRBV7-3 to TRBJ1-1; unclear D gene. The CDR3 consists of 13 residues. The germline CDR1 and CDR2 sequences are SGHTA and FQGTGA. V shed 2 bases and J shed 1 base, with 5 bases lying between them. The CDR3 sequence: CASSLQANTEAFF. CDR3 bases: TGTGCCAGCAGCTTACAGGCGAACACTGAAGCTTTCTTT.

The chain has TRBV7-9 and TRBJ1-4; 8 bases match TRBD1. The V gene's germline CDR1 is SEHNR and CDR2 FQNEAQ (reference sequence). Trimming cost V 6 bases and J 3 bases; bases outside gene matches: 9. CDR3 length equals 16 residues. The CDR3 DNA is TGTGCCAGCAGACCCGGGACAGGATCTTCTAATGAAAAACTGTTTTTT. It codes for CASRPGTGSSNEKLFF.

The chain combines TRBV27 with TRBJ2-3; TRBD2 aligns across 8 bases. Germline-derived CDR1 and CDR2 are MNHEY and SMNVEV (reference sequence). This CDR3 has 15 residues. V lost 3 bases, J lost 5 bases, and 7 bases stayed unmatched. CDR3 in amino acids: CASSFKRELEDTQYF. As DNA, the CDR3 is TGTGCCAGCAGTTTTAAGCGGGAGCTGGAAGATACGCAGTATTTT.

The rearrangement joins TRBV19 to TRBJ2-7; maybe TRBD1 (5 bases). The CDR3 contains 15 residues. V shed 4 bases and J shed 0 bases, with 13 bases lying between them. Germline V gene data show CDR1 as LNHDA and CDR2 as SQIVND (reference sequence). The CDR3 DNA is TGTGCCAGTAGTAGGGGCCACTCGAGCTCCTACGAGCAGTACTTC. This encodes CASSRGHSSSYEQYF.

This clone was counted only a few times. The chain recombines TRBV7-9 with TRBJ2-2, with D unresolved. This CDR3 contains 12 residues. Germline loops: CDR1 SEHNR, CDR2 FQNEAQ (reference sequence). The ends were cut back, 7 bases at V and 8 bases at J, with 11 bases in the middle. The CDR3, as DNA: TGTGCCAGCACCTACCTCCCGGGGGAGCTGTTTTTT. It encodes CASTYLPGELFF.

The chain carries TRBV11-1 and TRBJ1-1, with D unresolved. The length of the CDR3 is 14 residues. Germline lookup yields CDR1 SGHAT and CDR2 FQDESV (reference sequence). With 3 bases removed from V and 1 base from J, the gap between germline ends came to 9 bases. CDR3 region: CASSLEGSNTEAFF. CDR3 DNA sequence: TGTGCCAGCAGCTTGGAGGGCTCGAACACTGAAGCTTTCTTT.

The rearrangement joins TRBV28 to TRBJ2-4, with D unclear. V was shortened by 5 bases and J by 0 bases, with 8 bases between the two germline ends. From germline, CDR1 is MDHEN and CDR2 SYDVKM. This CDR3 has 14 residues. For the CDR3, the DNA is TGTGCCAGCAGTCCCGGGTTAGCCAAAAACATTCAGTACTTC. Protein product: CASSPGLAKNIQYF.

V is TRBV27 and J is TRBJ2-1; 14 bases agree with TRBD2. CDR1 is MNHEY, CDR2 SMNVEV, per germline (reference sequence). This CDR3 region has 15 residues. V gave up 6 bases and J gave up 8 bases; unmatched junction bases: 6. The CDR3 protein is CASRPGTSGSDEQFF. CDR3 sequence (DNA): TGTGCCAGCAGGCCCGGGACTAGCGGGAGTGATGAGCAGTTCTTC.